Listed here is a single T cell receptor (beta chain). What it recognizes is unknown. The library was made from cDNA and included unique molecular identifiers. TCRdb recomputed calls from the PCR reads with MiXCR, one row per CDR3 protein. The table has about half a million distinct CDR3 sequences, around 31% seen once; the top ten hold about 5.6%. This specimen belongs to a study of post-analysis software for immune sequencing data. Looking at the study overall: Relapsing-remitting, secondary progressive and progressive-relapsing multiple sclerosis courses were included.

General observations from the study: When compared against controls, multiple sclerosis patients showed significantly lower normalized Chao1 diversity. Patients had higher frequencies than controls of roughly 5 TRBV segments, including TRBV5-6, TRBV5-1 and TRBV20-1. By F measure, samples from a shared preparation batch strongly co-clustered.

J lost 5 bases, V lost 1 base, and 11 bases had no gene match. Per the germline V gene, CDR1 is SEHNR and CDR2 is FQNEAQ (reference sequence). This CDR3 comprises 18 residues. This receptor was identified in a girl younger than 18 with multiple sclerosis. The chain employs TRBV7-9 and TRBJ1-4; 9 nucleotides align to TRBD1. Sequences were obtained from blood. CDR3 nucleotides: TGTGCCAGCAGCTTAGAGGTGCGGGACAGGGTGGCCAATGAAAAACTGTTTTTT. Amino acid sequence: CASSLEVRDRVANEKLFF. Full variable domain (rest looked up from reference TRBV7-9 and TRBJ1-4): DTGVSQNPRHKITKRGQNVTFRCDPISEHNRLYWYRQTLGQGPEFLTYFQNEAQLEKSRLLSDRFSAERPKGSFSTLEIQRTEQGDSAMYLCASSLEVRDRVANEKLFFGSGTQLSVL.